The 25 T cell receptor beta chains presented below share a single source sample, sequenced in a study of technical replicates of blood from a handful of donors. Using immunoSEQ multiplex PCR, the repertoire was profiled, and TCRdb retains in-frame clones only, with some absent. The sample has some 80,000 clones, around 94% seen once. Sequencing was performed on T cells isolated from PBMCs. The origin of the receptors is a human donor in good health.

This clone appeared once. V gene TRBV30 combines with J gene TRBJ2-3; the match to TRBD1 covers 8 bases. The CDR3 has 13 residues. Germline lookup yields CDR1 GTSNPN and CDR2 SVGIG (reference sequence). Losses at the gene ends were 4 bases for V and 4 bases for J; bases not matched to a gene: 4. The CDR3: CAWTRGRADTQYF. The DNA of the CDR3 is TGTGCCTGGACCAGGGGGCGGGCAGATACGCAGTATTTT.

The DNA of the CDR3 is TGTGCCAGCAGCCGGACTAGCGGATTCTACAATGAGCAGTTCTTC. Protein product: CASSRTSGFYNEQFF. This rearrangement joins TRBV5-5 to TRBJ2-1, with 10 bases lining up with TRBD2. Germline CDR1 reads SGHKS; CDR2 reads YYEKEE (reference sequence). This CDR3 is 15 amino acids long. Trimming removed 4 bases from V and 3 bases from J; junction bases left unmatched: 4.

The genes are TRBV23-1 and TRBJ1-1; D is undetermined. TRBV23-1 is treated as an ORF (open reading frame) with a function not yet certain. The CDR3 contains 15 residues. V lost 3 bases and J 3 bases, leaving 14 bases between the germline ends. The CDR3: CASSHRVWRDTEAFF. CDR3 DNA: TGCGCCAGCAGTCACCGGGTGTGGAGGGACACTGAAGCTTTCTTT.

The chain employs TRBV14 and TRBJ1-1; D not certain. V lost 2 bases and J 0 bases, leaving 19 bases between the germline ends. The CDR3 runs to 18 residues. Germline V lookup: CDR1 SGHDN, CDR2 FVKESK. This CDR3 reads CASSQRPGFSLMNTEAFF. As DNA, the CDR3 is TGTGCCAGCAGCCAAAGACCGGGTTTCTCCCTCATGAACACTGAAGCTTTCTTT.

The chain links TRBV19 to TRBJ2-1, with a weak D call TRBD1 (5 bases). Germline V gene data show CDR1 as LNHDA and CDR2 as SQIVND (reference sequence). The germline V and J ends were trimmed by 7 bases and 5 bases, with 21 bases remaining between them. This CDR3 region has 16 residues. CDR3 nucleotides: TGTGCCAGTAATATTCCCCGGCAGGGATTCCACAATGAGCAGTTCTTC. Its protein product is CASNIPRQGFHNEQFF. Filled out from reference TRBV19 and TRBJ2-1, the complete variable domain reads DGGITQSPKYLFRKEGQNVTLSCEQNLNHDAMYWYRQDPGQGLRLIYYSQIVNDFQKGDIAEGYSVSREKKESFPLTVTSAQKNPTAFYLCASNIPRQGFHNEQFFGPGTRLTVL.

The rearrangement uses TRBV10-1 and TRBJ2-7; D perhaps matches TRBD1 (5 bases). Germline V gene sequence: CDR1 WNHNN, CDR2 SYGVQD (reference sequence). This CDR3 region has 16 residues. The V end was cut by 0 bases, the J end by 2 bases, with 14 bases between. The CDR3 region is CASSESGYRSTYEQYF. For the CDR3, the DNA is TGCGCCAGCAGTGAGTCGGGGTACAGGAGTACCTACGAGCAGTACTTC.

This chain links TRBV7-3 with TRBJ1-1; 7 bases match TRBD1. Trimming took 5 bases from V and 3 from J; bases not matched to a gene: 6. Looked up from germline, CDR1 is SGHTA and CDR2 is FQGTGA. The CDR3 is 14 amino acids. The CDR3 coding sequence is TGTGCCAGCAGCCGAACAGGGGAGGACACTGAAGCTTTCTTT. Encoded protein: CASSRTGEDTEAFF.

J is TRBJ2-7 and V is TRBV11-2; 7 bases are a match to TRBD1. Germline values: CDR1 SGHAT, CDR2 FQNNGV. With 1 base clipped from V and 1 base from J, the junction kept 4 bases outside the gene matches. The CDR3 loop spans 15 amino acids. In DNA, the CDR3 is TGTGCCAGCAGCTTAGCAGTGACAGGGTCCTACGAGCAGTACTTC. Encoded protein: CASSLAVTGSYEQYF. Variable domain in full (rest from reference TRBV11-2 and TRBJ2-7): EAGVAQSPRYKIIEKRQSVAFWCNPISGHATLYWYQQILGQGPKLLIQFQNNGVVDDSQLPKDRFSAERLKGVDSTLKIQPAKLEDSAVYLCASSLAVTGSYEQYFGPGTRLTVT.

The J gene is TRBJ1-1, the V gene TRBV4-1, with unresolved D. Germline lookup yields CDR1 MGHRA and CDR2 YSYEKL. The CDR3 has 14 amino acids. Trimming shortened V by 1 base and J by 1 base, and 7 bases separated the two germline ends. Written as DNA, the CDR3 is TGCGCCAGCAGCCAAGCCGGGAAGAACACTGAAGCTTTCTTT. Its translation is CASSQAGKNTEAFF.

The chain links TRBV4-2 to TRBJ2-5, with 9 bases identical to TRBD1. CDR3 size: 16 residues. V lost 0 bases and J lost 3; bases outside the gene matches: 5. Germline V lookup: CDR1 LGHNA, CDR2 YNFKEQ. CDR3: CASSQDYRGREETQYF. DNA of the CDR3: TGTGCCAGCAGCCAAGATTACAGGGGGCGTGAAGAGACCCAGTACTTC.

V and J are TRBV2 and TRBJ2-2; D not resolved. The CDR3 spans 13 residues. Germline CDR1 and CDR2: SNHLY and FYNNEI. With 3 bases removed from V and 0 bases from J, the gap between germline ends came to 2 bases. The CDR3: CASSDTNTGELFF. The CDR3 nucleotides read TGTGCCAGCAGTGATACGAACACCGGGGAGCTGTTTTTT.

The V and J genes are TRBV7-6 and TRBJ2-5, with 10 bases matching TRBD2. V shed 4 bases and J 5 bases; nucleotides not matched to a gene: 4. The V gene's germline CDR1 is SGHVS and CDR2 FNYEAQ. The CDR3 spans 14 residues. For the CDR3, the DNA is TGTGCCAGCAGCTCGGTAGCGGGAGGCGAGACCCAGTACTTC. Translating gives CASSSVAGGETQYF.

The V and J genes are TRBV7-2 and TRBJ2-7, with TRBD2 matching over 9 bases. Looked up from germline, CDR1 is SGHTA and CDR2 is FQGNSA. The CDR3 is 16 residues long. Trimming cost V 4 bases and J 3 bases; bases outside gene matches: 10. The CDR3 sequence: CASSSIDGTSYYEQYF. Written as DNA, the CDR3 is TGTGCCAGCAGCTCCATCGACGGGACTAGCTACTACGAGCAGTACTTC.

V and J are TRBV9 and TRBJ2-7; 8 nucleotides align to TRBD1. CDR3 length: 14 amino acids. Trimming took 6 bases from V and 3 from J; bases not matched to a gene: 8. CDR1 is SGDLS and CDR2 is YYNGEE in the germline V gene. The CDR3 DNA is TGTGCCAGCACCGCGCCGGGACAGGACTACGAGCAGTACTTC. Translating it yields CASTAPGQDYEQYF.

The rearrangement uses TRBV7-6 and TRBJ1-1; D might be TRBD1 (6 bases). From germline, CDR1 is SGHVS and CDR2 FNYEAQ. With 2 bases removed from V and 0 bases from J, the gap between germline ends came to 13 bases. The CDR3 has 16 residues. CDR3 sequence: CASSLTGGHMNTEAFF. For the CDR3, the DNA is TGTGCCAGCAGCTTAACCGGGGGGCATATGAACACTGAAGCTTTCTTT.

V usage is TRBV7-8 and J usage is TRBJ2-2; no reliable D call. CDR1 is SGHVS and CDR2 is FQNEAQ in the germline V gene. The CDR3 length is 13 residues. With 5 bases removed from V and 6 bases from J, the gap between germline ends came to 10 bases. The DNA of the CDR3 is TGTGCCAGCAGCCAAGAAATAGCCGGGGAGCTGTTTTTT. As protein: CASSQEIAGELFF.

The chain carries TRBV4-1 and TRBJ1-2; D ambiguous. V was trimmed by 3 bases and J by 6 bases, leaving 17 bases between them. CDR3 size: 15 residues. CDR1 is MGHRA, CDR2 YSYEKL, per germline. The CDR3 sequence is CASSQPPAGPNGYTF. In DNA form, the CDR3 reads TGCGCCAGCAGCCAGCCCCCTGCAGGCCCGAATGGCTACACCTTC.

The V call is TRBV7-2, the J call TRBJ2-7, with 8 bases that match TRBD2. The CDR3 is made up of 19 amino acids. Germline loops: CDR1 SGHTA, CDR2 FQGNSA. Trimming took 2 bases from V and 4 from J; bases not matched to a gene: 19. In DNA, the CDR3 is TGTGCCAGCAGCTTATTGGTAGCGGGATCCTGGCTGGATTGGTACGAGCAGTACTTC. Translation: CASSLLVAGSWLDWYEQYF.

The chain joins TRBV5-1 to TRBJ2-2; 11 bases align to TRBD2. CDR3 length equals 17 residues. V trimming: 0 bases; J trimming: 4 bases; junction bases outside the gene matches: 5. CDR1 is SGHRS and CDR2 is YFSETQ in the germline V gene. CDR3 nucleotide sequence: TGCGCCAGCAGCTTGGCCGGGACTAGCGGATCCACCGGGGAGCTGTTTTTT. Translated, it gives CASSLAGTSGSTGELFF.

The chain employs TRBV2 and TRBJ1-3; 7 bases align to TRBD1. Trimming removed 6 bases from V and 2 bases from J; junction bases left unmatched: 7. The CDR3 loop spans 15 amino acids. From germline, CDR1 is SNHLY and CDR2 FYNNEI. This CDR3 is CASREPGGTGNTIYF. The CDR3 DNA reads as TGTGCCAGCAGAGAACCAGGGGGAACTGGAAACACCATATATTTT.

CDR3 DNA: TGTGCCAGCAGTGAAGGACAGGGGACTGTTTCACCCCTCCACTTT. It yields the protein CASSEGQGTVSPLHF. The chain has TRBV6-1 and TRBJ1-6, with 8 bases lining up with TRBD1. J lost 9 bases, V lost 1 base, and 5 bases had no gene match. The germline gives CDR1 MNHNS, CDR2 SASEGT. CDR3 length: 15 amino acids.

The chain has TRBV29-1 and TRBJ1-1; D gene unclear. Trimming took off 2 bases at V and 6 bases at J, with 4 bases between the two ends. This CDR3 spans 10 amino acids. Germline-derived CDR1 and CDR2 are SQVTM and ANQGSEA. The CDR3 nucleotides are TGCAGCGTTGAACTCCCTGAAGCTTTCTTT. Amino acid sequence: CSVELPEAFF.

The V gene is TRBV11-3, the J gene TRBJ2-3; no definite D call. Between the trimmed V and J ends, which lost 4 bases and 5 bases, there was a span of 13 bases. The CDR3 extends over 14 amino acids. Looked up from germline, CDR1 is SGHNT and CDR2 is YENEEA. CDR3 region: CASSSRVSRDTQYF. CDR3 nucleotide sequence: TGTGCCAGCAGCTCCCGGGTCTCCAGAGATACGCAGTATTTT.

The chain joins TRBV9 to TRBJ1-2; tentatively, D is TRBD1 (6 bases). Germline V gene data show CDR1 as SGDLS and CDR2 as YYNGEE. The CDR3 extends over 12 amino acids. V was trimmed by 6 bases and J by 8 bases, leaving 14 bases between them. The CDR3: CASTAGTFGYTF. Here the CDR3 DNA reads TGTGCCAGCACCGCCGGGACATTCGGCTACACCTTC.

The CDR3 DNA reads as TGTGCCAGCAGACACGCGTCGGGACAGGAAGCTTTCTTT. This encodes CASRHASGQEAFF. V is TRBV6-1 and J is TRBJ1-1; 7 positions agree with TRBD1. Trimming at V came to 6 bases and at J to 8 bases, leaving 9 bases not matched to a gene. Germline V lookup: CDR1 MNHNS, CDR2 SASEGT. CDR3 length equals 13 residues.